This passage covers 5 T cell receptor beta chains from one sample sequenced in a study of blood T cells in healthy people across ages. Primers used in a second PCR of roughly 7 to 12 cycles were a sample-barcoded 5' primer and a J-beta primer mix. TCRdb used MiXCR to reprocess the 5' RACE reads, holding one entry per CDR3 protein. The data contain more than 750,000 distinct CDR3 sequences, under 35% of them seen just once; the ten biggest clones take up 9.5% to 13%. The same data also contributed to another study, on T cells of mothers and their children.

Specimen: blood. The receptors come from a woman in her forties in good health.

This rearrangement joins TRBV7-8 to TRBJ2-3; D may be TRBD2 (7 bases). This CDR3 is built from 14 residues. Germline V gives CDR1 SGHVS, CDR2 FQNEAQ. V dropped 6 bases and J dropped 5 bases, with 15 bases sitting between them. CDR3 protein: CASRPTRGGDTQYF. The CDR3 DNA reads TGTGCCAGCAGACCGACAAGGGGGGGAGATACGCAGTATTTT.

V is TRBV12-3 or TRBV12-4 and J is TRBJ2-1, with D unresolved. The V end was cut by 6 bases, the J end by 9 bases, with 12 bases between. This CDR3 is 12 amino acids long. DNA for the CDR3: TGTGCCAGCAGCCCCCTCGGCGTTGAGCAGTTCTTC. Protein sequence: CASSPLGVEQFF.

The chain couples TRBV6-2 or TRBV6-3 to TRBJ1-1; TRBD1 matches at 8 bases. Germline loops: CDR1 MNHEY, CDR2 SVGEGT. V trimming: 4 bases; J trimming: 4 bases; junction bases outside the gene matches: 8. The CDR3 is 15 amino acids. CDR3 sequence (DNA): TGTGCCAGCAGTTTTCCGAGGACAGGGTCCACTGAAGCTTTCTTT. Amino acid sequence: CASSFPRTGSTEAFF.

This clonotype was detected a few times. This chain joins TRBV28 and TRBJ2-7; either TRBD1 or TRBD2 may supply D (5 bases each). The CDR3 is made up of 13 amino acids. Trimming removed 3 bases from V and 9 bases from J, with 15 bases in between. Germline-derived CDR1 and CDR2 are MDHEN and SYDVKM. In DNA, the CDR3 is TGTGCCAGCAGTTTTGAGGGGTACGACGTGCAGTACTTC. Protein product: CASSFEGYDVQYF.

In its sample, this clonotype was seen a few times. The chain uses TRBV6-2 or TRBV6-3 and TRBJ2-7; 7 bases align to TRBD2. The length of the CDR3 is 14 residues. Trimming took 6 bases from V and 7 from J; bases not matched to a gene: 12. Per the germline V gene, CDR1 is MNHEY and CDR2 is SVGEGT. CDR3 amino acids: CASRPGGTGQEQYF. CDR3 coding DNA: TGTGCCAGCAGGCCCGGGGGGACGGGGCAGGAGCAGTACTTC.